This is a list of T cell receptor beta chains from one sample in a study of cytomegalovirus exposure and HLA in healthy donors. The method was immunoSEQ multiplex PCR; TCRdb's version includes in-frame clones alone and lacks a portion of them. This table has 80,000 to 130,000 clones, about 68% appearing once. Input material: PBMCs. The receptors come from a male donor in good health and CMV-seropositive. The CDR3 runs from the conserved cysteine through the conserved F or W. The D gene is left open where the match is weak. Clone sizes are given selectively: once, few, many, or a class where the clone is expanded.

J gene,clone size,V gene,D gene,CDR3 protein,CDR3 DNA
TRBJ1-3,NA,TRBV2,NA,CASMRAPGESGNTIYF,TGTGCCAGCATGAGGGCGCCCGGGGAATCTGGAAACACCATATATTTT
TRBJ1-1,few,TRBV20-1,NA,CSASLNTEAFF,TGCAGTGCTAGTTTAAACACTGAAGCTTTCTTT
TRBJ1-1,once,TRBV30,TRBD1,CAWTGGYTEAFF,TGTGCCTGGACAGGGGGTTACACTGAAGCTTTCTTT
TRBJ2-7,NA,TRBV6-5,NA,CASSLVGQGRDEQYF,TGTGCCAGCAGTTTAGTAGGTCAGGGGAGGGACGAGCAGTACTTC
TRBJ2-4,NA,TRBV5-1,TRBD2,CASSLRGVGNIQYF,TGCGCCAGCAGCCTACGGGGGGTAGGGAACATTCAGTACTTC
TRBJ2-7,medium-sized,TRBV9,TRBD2,CASSVDGTGGQYEQYF,TGTGCCAGCAGCGTAGATGGGACGGGGGGGCAGTACGAGCAGTACTTC
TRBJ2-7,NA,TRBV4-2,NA,CASSLQWDTYEQYF,TGTGCCAGCAGCCTCCAGTGGGACACATACGAGCAGTACTTC
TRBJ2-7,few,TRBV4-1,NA,CASSQVGGEQYF,TGCGCCAGCAGCCAAGTGGGGGGCGAGCAGTACTTC
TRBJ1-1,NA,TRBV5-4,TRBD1,CASSPHRGTLNTEAFF,TGTGCCAGCAGCCCACACAGGGGGACCTTGAACACTGAAGCTTTCTTT
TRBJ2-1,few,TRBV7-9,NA,CASSLGRGSYNEQFF,TGTGCCAGCAGCTTGGGCAGGGGTTCCTACAATGAGCAGTTCTTC
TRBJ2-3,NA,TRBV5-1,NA,CASSVAADTQYF,TGCGCCAGCAGTGTAGCGGCGGATACGCAGTATTTT
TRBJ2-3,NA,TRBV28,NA,CASSPSIPSTDTQYF,TGTGCCAGCAGTCCTTCTATCCCTAGCACAGATACGCAGTATTTT
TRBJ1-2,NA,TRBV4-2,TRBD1,CASSQPGQGFYGYTF,TGTGCCAGCAGCCAACCTGGACAGGGATTCTATGGCTACACCTTC
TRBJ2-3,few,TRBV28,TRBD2,CASSLSSGGITDTQYF,TGTGCCAGCAGTTTGTCCAGCGGGGGGATCACAGATACGCAGTATTTT
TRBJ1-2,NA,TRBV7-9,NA,CASSPGLSQNYGYTF,TGTGCCAGCAGCCCTGGGCTAAGCCAGAACTATGGCTACACCTTC
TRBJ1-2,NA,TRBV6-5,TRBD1,CASSYQTDREDGYTF,TGTGCCAGCAGTTACCAAACGGACAGGGAGGATGGCTACACCTTC
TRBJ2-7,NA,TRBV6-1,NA,CASSEEASSSYEQYF,TGTGCCAGCAGTGAAGAGGCCAGTAGCTCCTACGAGCAGTACTTC
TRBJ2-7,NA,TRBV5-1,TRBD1,CASSWDRVGEQYF,TGCGCCAGCAGCTGGGACAGGGTCGGCGAGCAGTACTTC
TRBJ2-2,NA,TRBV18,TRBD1,CASSESGQGTGELFF,TGTGCCAGCTCAGAGTCGGGACAGGGCACCGGGGAGCTGTTTTTT
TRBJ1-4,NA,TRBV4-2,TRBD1,CASSQEDRANEKLFF,TGTGCCAGCAGCCAAGAAGACAGGGCGAATGAAAAACTGTTTTTT
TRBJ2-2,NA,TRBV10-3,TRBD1,CAIRGQGATNTGELFF,TGTGCCATCAGGGGACAGGGAGCGACCAACACCGGGGAGCTGTTTTTT
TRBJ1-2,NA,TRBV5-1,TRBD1,CASSPRTGQYGYTF,TGCGCCAGCAGCCCGAGGACAGGCCAATATGGCTACACCTTC
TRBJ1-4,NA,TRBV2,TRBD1,CASRQGNEKLFF,TGTGCCAGCCGACAGGGGAATGAAAAACTGTTTTTT
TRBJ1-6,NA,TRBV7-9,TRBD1,CASSPADRVLAGDSPLHF,TGTGCCAGCAGCCCCGCGGACAGGGTTCTCGCGGGAGATTCACCCCTCCACTTT
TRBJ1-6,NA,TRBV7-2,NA,CASSQRHHNSPLHF,TGTGCCAGCAGCCAACGACACCATAATTCACCCCTCCACTTT
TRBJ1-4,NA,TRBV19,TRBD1,CASSTRQGDWEKLFF,TGTGCCAGTAGTACAAGACAGGGCGATTGGGAAAAACTGTTTTTT
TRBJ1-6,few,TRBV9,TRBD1,CASSARTGDSPLHF,TGTGCCAGCAGCGCTCGGACAGGGGATTCACCCCTCCACTTT
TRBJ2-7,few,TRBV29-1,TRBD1,CSATGALGQKRNYEQYF,TGCAGCGCAACCGGGGCCCTGGGACAGAAAAGGAACTACGAGCAGTACTTC
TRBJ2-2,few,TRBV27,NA,CASNQRADTGELFF,TGTGCCAGCAACCAACGTGCGGACACCGGGGAGCTGTTTTTT
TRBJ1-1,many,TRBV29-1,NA,CSVEVATEAFF,TGCAGCGTTGAGGTGGCCACTGAAGCTTTCTTT